One sample yielded the 17 T cell receptor beta chains listed below, sequenced in a study of cytomegalovirus exposure and HLA in healthy donors. PCR used 60 Vbeta primers and 13 Jbeta primers. The table came from immunoSEQ multiplex PCR; TCRdb's copy has only in-frame clones and leaves some out. This sample has roughly 120,000 clones, with roughly 80% found just once. What was sequenced was PBMCs. Receptors originate from a man younger than 40 in good health and CMV-seropositive.

The chain employs TRBV6-4 and TRBJ2-7; 10 bases line up with TRBD1. The germline CDR1 and CDR2 sequences are MRHNA and SNTAGT. V gave up 6 bases and J gave up 0 bases; unmatched junction bases: 5. CDR3 length: 15 residues. The CDR3 region is CASSPGQGVSYEQYF. The CDR3 DNA follows: TGTGCCAGCAGCCCCGGACAGGGGGTCTCCTACGAGCAGTACTTC.

The chain has TRBV6-1 and TRBJ2-1; 10 bases fit TRBD1. The CDR3 is 13 residues long. CDR1 is MNHNS, CDR2 SASEGT, per germline. Unmatched junction bases numbered 2, after V lost 3 bases and J lost 9 bases. CDR3 protein: CASSEDRGTEQFF. The DNA of the CDR3 is TGTGCCAGCAGTGAGGACAGGGGGACTGAGCAGTTCTTC.

This clone was found once. This chain uses TRBV5-5 with TRBJ1-2, with 7 bases aligning to TRBD1. V dropped 4 bases and J dropped 2; count of bases not matched to a gene: 11. Germline V gene lookup returns CDR1 SGHKS and CDR2 YYEKEE (reference sequence). The CDR3 consists of 16 residues. In DNA form, the CDR3 reads TGTGCCAGCAGCGCTATCGTTCGACAGGGAAACTATGGCTACACCTTC. The encoded protein is CASSAIVRQGNYGYTF.

This clone was seen a handful of times. The chain uses TRBV7-2 and TRBJ2-2; 7 bases match TRBD2. This CDR3 contains 14 residues. Germline values: CDR1 SGHTA, CDR2 FQGNSA. The V segment lost 4 bases and the J segment 6 bases; nucleotides outside the gene matches: 5. The CDR3 DNA follows: TGTGCCAGCAGCTCGACTAGCTCTCCCGGGGAGCTGTTTTTT. Translated, it gives CASSSTSSPGELFF.

The V call is TRBV4-1, the J call TRBJ1-1; D ambiguous. In germline, CDR1 is MGHRA, CDR2 YSYEKL. V lost 0 bases and J lost 0, with 8 bases in between. The CDR3 has 15 residues. CDR3 in DNA: TGCGCCAGCAGCCAAGATAGATATTTGAACACTGAAGCTTTCTTT. This encodes CASSQDRYLNTEAFF.

This clone occurred once. The CDR3 DNA reads TGCAGCACGGGACAGCTTAAAGAGACCCAGTACTTC. Its protein is CSTGQLKETQYF. The chain combines TRBV29-1 with TRBJ2-5; 7 positions agree with TRBD1. Germline trimming cut 8 bases from V and 3 bases from J; bases unmatched to any gene: 6. Germline lookup yields CDR1 SQVTM and CDR2 ANQGSEA. The CDR3 runs to 12 residues.

This clone was counted between two and nine times. This chain joins TRBV9 and TRBJ2-3; 7 nucleotides agree with TRBD2. CDR3 length: 15 amino acids. The junction had 5 bases not matched to a gene; V was cut back by 2 bases and J by 2 bases. Per the germline V gene, CDR1 is SGDLS and CDR2 is YYNGEE. CDR3 region: CASSVLGGFTDTQYF. CDR3 nucleotide sequence: TGTGCCAGCAGCGTCCTGGGAGGGTTCACAGATACGCAGTATTTT.

The V gene is TRBV2, the J gene TRBJ2-5; 13 bases align to TRBD2. Germline CDR1 reads SNHLY; CDR2 reads FYNNEI. Unmatched junction bases numbered 3, after V lost 2 bases and J lost 3 bases. CDR3 length equals 16 residues. The CDR3 reads CASSERGLAGKETQYF. The CDR3 region has the DNA TGTGCCAGCAGTGAAAGGGGACTAGCGGGAAAAGAGACCCAGTACTTC.

The V gene is TRBV20-1, the J gene TRBJ1-1; maybe TRBD1 (5 bases). This CDR3 is built from 11 residues. CDR1 is DFQATT, CDR2 SNEGSKA, per germline (reference sequence). Between the trimmed V and J ends, which lost 3 bases and 12 bases, there was a span of 14 bases. The CDR3 nucleotides are TGCAGTGCTAGGGAAGACAGCGTAACTTTCTTT. Protein product: CSAREDSVTFF.

The rearrangement links TRBV2 to TRBJ2-2; D may be TRBD1 (6 bases). This CDR3 contains 15 residues. Between the trimmed V and J ends, which lost 4 bases and 5 bases, there was a span of 14 bases. Germline values: CDR1 SNHLY, CDR2 FYNNEI. The CDR3: CASSVGALSTGELFF. The CDR3 DNA is TGTGCCAGCAGTGTGGGGGCCTTGTCAACCGGGGAGCTGTTTTTT.

The chain carries TRBV5-1 and TRBJ1-1; D possibly corresponds to TRBD1 (6 bases). The ends were cut back, 0 bases at V and 7 bases at J, with 19 bases in the middle. The length of the CDR3 is 16 residues. Germline values: CDR1 SGHRS, CDR2 YFSETQ. The CDR3 loop reads CASSLEGGRGVGEAFF. In DNA, the CDR3 is TGCGCCAGCAGCTTGGAAGGCGGCAGGGGAGTGGGTGAAGCTTTCTTT.

This chain uses TRBV25-1 with TRBJ2-5; unclear D gene. The V gene's germline CDR1 is MGHDK and CDR2 SYGVNS. The CDR3 covers 15 residues. V shed 1 base and J shed 7 bases, with 16 bases lying between them. The CDR3 reads CASSELETPARTQYF. The CDR3 DNA is TGTGCCAGCAGTGAATTAGAGACCCCAGCGAGGACCCAGTACTTC.

The chain carries TRBV28 and TRBJ2-7; D is ambiguous. With 3 bases removed from V and 6 bases from J, the gap between germline ends came to 6 bases. Germline CDR1 MDHEN, CDR2 SYDVKM. This CDR3 region has 11 residues. Here the CDR3 reads CASSLYSEQYF. DNA for the CDR3: TGTGCCAGCAGTTTGTACAGCGAGCAGTACTTC.

This chain links TRBV30 with TRBJ2-7, with D perhaps TRBD1 (6 bases). The CDR3 consists of 15 residues. Trimming left V 3 bases short and J 3 bases short, with 18 bases between. Germline V lookup: CDR1 GTSNPN, CDR2 SVGIG (reference sequence). In DNA form, the CDR3 reads TGTGCCTGGAGGTTGGGACAAGGGGATGGCTACGAGCAGTACTTC. Translating it yields CAWRLGQGDGYEQYF. Using reference TRBV30 and TRBJ2-7 for the parts outside the CDR3, the full variable domain is SQTIHQWPATLVQPVGSPLSLECTVEGTSNPNLYWYRQAAGRGLQLLFYSVGIGQISSEVPQNLSASRPQDRQFILSSKKLLLSDSGFYLCAWRLGQGDGYEQYFGPGTRLTVT.

The chain has TRBV27 and TRBJ2-5; D remains unclear. Trimming cost V 3 bases and J 0 bases, with 5 bases left between them. This CDR3 comprises 13 residues. The V gene's germline CDR1 is MNHEY and CDR2 SMNVEV (reference sequence). CDR3 amino acids: CASSFQYQETQYF. The CDR3 DNA reads as TGTGCCAGCAGTTTCCAGTACCAAGAGACCCAGTACTTC.

The chain uses TRBV2 and TRBJ1-2; 7 bases fit TRBD1. V lost 8 bases and J lost 8; bases outside the gene matches: 17. The germline CDR1 and CDR2 sequences are SNHLY and FYNNEI. The CDR3 sequence is 15 residues long. DNA for the CDR3: TGTGCCAGCCGACCGGGACAGACAAGCGGAGGGGGCTACACCTTC. Translated: CASRPGQTSGGGYTF.

The CDR3 bases are TGTGCCAGCAGCGTAGGACAGGGGTACGGCTACACCTTC. Its translation is CASSVGQGYGYTF. The chain has TRBV7-2 and TRBJ1-2, with 9 bases that match TRBD1. V gave up 5 bases and J gave up 8 bases; unmatched junction bases: 6. The CDR3 consists of 13 residues. Germline CDR1 SGHTA, CDR2 FQGNSA.